Listed below are T cell receptor beta chains from one sample, sequenced in a study of T cell responses to AZD1222 COVID-19 vaccine. Some clones are missing from TCRdb's copy, which holds only in-frame ones; the method was immunoSEQ multiplex PCR. The sample contains over 150,000 clones, around 89% of which appear only once. Sample: peripheral blood, taken on day 0 of AZD1222 vaccination. The receptor source for this set is an adult in good health. Each CDR3 is given with its conserved first and last residue. D genes are given only for firm matches. Clone size is stated in some rows and not others, as once, few, many or a class when expanded.

v_gene	abundance	j_gene	d_gene	CDR3nt	CDR3aa
TRBV27	.	TRBJ2-7	.	TGTGCCAGCAGTCCAACCGGACGGCAGCAGTACTTC	CASSPTGRQQYF
TRBV27	.	TRBJ1-4	.	TGTGCCAGCAGTTTAGGCTATAGCGGAGGGAGTTGGGAAAAACTGTTTTTT	CASSLGYSGGSWEKLFF
TRBV5-4	.	TRBJ1-6	TRBD1	TGTGCCAGCAGCCCGAACAGGGGGGATTCACCCCTCCACTTT	CASSPNRGDSPLHF
TRBV12-5	few	TRBJ2-1	.	TGTGCTAGTGGTTTGGGACCAGGTAGTGAGCAGTTCTTC	CASGLGPGSEQFF
TRBV6-5	.	TRBJ2-3	TRBD2	TGTGCCAGCAGTTCTCCTAGCGGGGGGTCCGGAGATACGCAGTATTTT	CASSSPSGGSGDTQYF
TRBV6-5	few	TRBJ1-1	.	TGTGCCAGCACCATACAGGGGAACACTGAAGCTTTCTTT	CASTIQGNTEAFF
TRBV3-1/TRBV3-2	once	TRBJ1-6	.	TGTGCCAGCAGCCAAGCGTTCGGCTCACCCCTCCACTTT	CASSQAFGSPLHF
TRBV18	.	TRBJ1-5	.	TGTGCCAGCTCACCGAACGGGGCCAGCAATCAGCCCCAGCATTTT	CASSPNGASNQPQHF
TRBV5-4	.	TRBJ2-7	TRBD2	TGTGCCAGCAGCTTGGGCGGGACTAGCGGGGTAGCCGAGCAGTACTTC	CASSLGGTSGVAEQYF
TRBV14	.	TRBJ2-3	.	TGTGCCAGCAGCCAAGTCCGCGGGGATACGCAGTATTTT	CASSQVRGDTQYF
TRBV7-8	once	TRBJ1-5	.	TGTGCCAGCAGCTCCGACAGGCGGGGAGAAGAGGGCAATCAGCCCCAGCATTTT	CASSSDRRGEEGNQPQHF
TRBV2	.	TRBJ1-3	.	TGTGCCAGCAGTGTGGACAGCTCTGGAAACACCATATATTTT	CASSVDSSGNTIYF
TRBV10-3	.	TRBJ2-7	.	TGTGCCATCAGGGACCCGGAGACCCTATGGGAGCAGTACTTC	CAIRDPETLWEQYF
TRBV6-2/TRBV6-3	few	TRBJ2-2	.	TGTGCCAGCAGCCCGGGGACGAACACCGGGGAGCTGTTTTTT	CASSPGTNTGELFF
TRBV5-1	.	TRBJ2-3	TRBD1	TGCGCCAGCAGCTTGGCGGGGACAGGGCGCACAGATACGCAGTATTTT	CASSLAGTGRTDTQYF
TRBV6-2/TRBV6-3	once	TRBJ2-7	.	TGTGCCAGCAGCCCCACGCTGGGACATAATTACGAGCAGTACTTC	CASSPTLGHNYEQYF
TRBV7-9	.	TRBJ1-6	TRBD1	TGTGCCAGCAGCCTTGAGGGGGCAGGTTCACCCCTCCACTTT	CASSLEGAGSPLHF
TRBV4-1	.	TRBJ2-7	.	TGCGCCAGCAGCCAAGCCCTACTGGTGGGCGAGCAGTACTTC	CASSQALLVGEQYF
TRBV3-1/TRBV3-2	.	TRBJ1-3	TRBD1	TGTGCCAGCAGCTCCCGGGACAGGGGCGACACCATATATTTT	CASSSRDRGDTIYF
TRBV7-9	.	TRBJ1-4	.	TGTGCCAGCAGCTCGTCTGTCCCCTATGAAAAACTGTTTTTT	CASSSSVPYEKLFF
TRBV5-1	once	TRBJ1-2	.	TGCGCCAGCAGCTCGTACGGTTCGGGCGGCTACACCTTC	CASSSYGSGGYTF
TRBV6-5	.	TRBJ1-5	.	TGTGCCAGTTCTCAGGGAACCGCTAATAATCAGCCCCAGCATTTT	CASSQGTANNQPQHF
TRBV5-4	once	TRBJ2-2	.	TGTGCCAGCAGCTCGGGGAATTCGAACACCGGGGAGCTGTTTTTT	CASSSGNSNTGELFF
TRBV7-2	.	TRBJ2-5	.	TGTGCCAGCAGCCCAAATTCGGGCAGCCAAGAGACCCAGTACTTC	CASSPNSGSQETQYF
TRBV11-3	.	TRBJ1-4	.	TGTGCCAGCACCATATCAGGGGATACTAATGAAAAACTGTTTTTT	CASTISGDTNEKLFF
TRBV19	.	TRBJ2-1	TRBD2	TGTGCCAGCACGACTAGCGGGGGGGCCCCTATCTACAATGAGCAGTTCTTC	CASTTSGGAPIYNEQFF
TRBV19	.	TRBJ2-1	TRBD2	TGTGCCAGTAGTCCGACTAGCGGGGGGGCGAATTTGGGGAATGAGCAGTTCTTC	CASSPTSGGANLGNEQFF
TRBV7-2	.	TRBJ1-1	TRBD1	TGTGCCAGCAGCACCGACAGGGGGCACACTGAAGCTTTCTTT	CASSTDRGHTEAFF
TRBV6-5	.	TRBJ1-1	.	TGTGCCAGCAATGGAATGGGGGCTGGAACTGAAGCTTTCTTT	CASNGMGAGTEAFF
TRBV5-1	.	TRBJ2-3	TRBD2	TGCGCCAGCAGCTTTGGTAGCGGGGGAGGTAGCACAGATACGCAGTATTTT	CASSFGSGGGSTDTQYF
TRBV11-3	.	TRBJ1-1	.	TGTGCCAGCAGCTCGAAACAGGGAGCTGAAGCTTTCTTT	CASSSKQGAEAFF
TRBV6-5	.	TRBJ1-1	TRBD1	TGTGCCGGAGACAGGGAAATTGGTGAAGCTTTCTTT	CAGDREIGEAFF
TRBV9	.	TRBJ2-5	TRBD2	TGTGCCAGCAGCTTTAGCGGGACTCAAGAGACCCAGTACTTC	CASSFSGTQETQYF
TRBV6-5	.	TRBJ1-1	.	TGTGCCAGCAGCGGTCATGGGTTGGGAGCTTTCTTT	CASSGHGLGAFF
TRBV27	.	TRBJ1-2	.	TGTGCCAGCAGTTTCGGAAGTAGTGCGGGTGGCTACACCTTC	CASSFGSSAGGYTF
TRBV7-2	.	TRBJ2-7	.	TGTGCCAGCAGCTTAGTCCTCCAGGGGTTTTACGAGCAGTACTTC	CASSLVLQGFYEQYF
TRBV2	once	TRBJ1-2	.	TGTGCCAGCACGAGGACGGATCACTACACCTTC	CASTRTDHYTF
TRBV5-6	.	TRBJ1-1	.	TGTGCCAGCAGCTTGCAGGCGCCGTATGAAGCTTTCTTT	CASSLQAPYEAFF
TRBV7-2	.	TRBJ1-2	TRBD1	TGTGCCAGCAGGCGGAACAGGGGCGCGAACTATGGCTACACCTTC	CASRRNRGANYGYTF
TRBV5-4	.	TRBJ2-3	TRBD2	TGTGCCAGCAGCTTGTCGGGCGGGGGTCGGGCAGATACGCAGTATTTT	CASSLSGGGRADTQYF
TRBV7-2	.	TRBJ2-7	.	TGTGCCAGCAGCGGAGGCGGGAACTCCTACGAGCAGTACTTC	CASSGGGNSYEQYF
TRBV7-9	.	TRBJ1-5	.	TGTGCCAGCAGCCCACTAGGGAGGCAGCCCCAGCATTTT	CASSPLGRQPQHF
TRBV7-2	.	TRBJ1-1	.	TGTGCCAGCAGCTTAGTCTCACTGACCGACACTGAAGCTTTCTTT	CASSLVSLTDTEAFF
TRBV18	.	TRBJ1-2	TRBD1	TGTGCCAGCTCACCAAAGACAGGGACCTATGGCTACACCTTC	CASSPKTGTYGYTF
TRBV2	.	TRBJ1-2	.	TGTGCCAGCAGTGAAGTGAGCTATGGCTACACCTTC	CASSEVSYGYTF
TRBV7-2	.	TRBJ2-5	TRBD2	TGTGCCAGCAGCTTTAGCGGGGGGGCCTATGAGACCCAGTACTTC	CASSFSGGAYETQYF
TRBV20-1	.	TRBJ1-2	.	TGCAGTGCTAGTGCTAGGGGAGGAAACTATGGCTACACCTTC	CSASARGGNYGYTF
TRBV6-5	.	TRBJ2-7	.	TGTGCCAGCAGCCCCTGGGCTAAAGGCAGCCACGAGCAGTACTTC	CASSPWAKGSHEQYF
TRBV4-3	.	TRBJ1-5	.	TGCGCCAGCAGCCAAGATCCCCCGTCTGGGAATCAGCCCCAGCATTTT	CASSQDPPSGNQPQHF
TRBV9	.	TRBJ1-2	.	TGTGCCAGCAGCCTGGGAAAGGGAACCTATGGCTACACCTTC	CASSLGKGTYGYTF
TRBV11-2	.	TRBJ1-2	.	TGTGCCAGCAGCCCAACGACAGGACACACCTTC	CASSPTTGHTF
TRBV6-5	.	TRBJ2-3	.	TGTGCCAGCAGTTACTACGCTAGCACAGATACGCAGTATTTT	CASSYYASTDTQYF
TRBV20-1	few	TRBJ2-7	TRBD1	TGCAGTGCTAGTAGGCCAGGGGGCTACGAGCAGTACTTC	CSASRPGGYEQYF
TRBV7-2	few	TRBJ2-1	.	TGTGCCAGCAGCTGGAGCTCCGACTCCTACAATGAGCAGTTCTTC	CASSWSSDSYNEQFF
TRBV4-3	.	TRBJ2-7	TRBD2	TGCGCCAGCAGCCAGGGCGTAGCGGGGGCCTCCTACGAGCAGTACTTC	CASSQGVAGASYEQYF
TRBV5-1	.	TRBJ2-7	.	TGCGCCAGCAGGCGGGACATATCCTACGAGCAGTACTTC	CASRRDISYEQYF
TRBV5-6	.	TRBJ2-4	.	TGTGCCAGCAGCTCGGGTGGGGGCAACATTCAGTACTTC	CASSSGGGNIQYF
TRBV18	once	TRBJ1-3	.	TGTGCCAGCTCACCACGAGACTCTGGAAACACCATATATTTT	CASSPRDSGNTIYF
TRBV27	once	TRBJ2-3	TRBD1	TGTGCCAGCAGTCCGGACAGGCTCCGCACAGATACGCAGTATTTT	CASSPDRLRTDTQYF